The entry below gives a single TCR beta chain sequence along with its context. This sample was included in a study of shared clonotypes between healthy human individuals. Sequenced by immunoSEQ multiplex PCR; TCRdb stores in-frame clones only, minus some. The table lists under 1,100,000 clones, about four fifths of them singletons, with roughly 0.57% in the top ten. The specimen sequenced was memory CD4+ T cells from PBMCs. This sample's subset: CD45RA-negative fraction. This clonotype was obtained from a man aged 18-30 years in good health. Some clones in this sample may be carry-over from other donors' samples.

The CDR3 DNA reads as TGCGCCAGCAGCCTGACAGGGGATTCATTATATGGCTACACCTTC. Protein sequence: CASSLTGDSLYGYTF. This sequence joins TRBV5-1 and TRBJ1-2; 8 nucleotides match TRBD1. The germline gives CDR1 SGHRS, CDR2 YFSETQ. The CDR3 length is 15 residues. Unmatched junction bases numbered 10, after V lost 4 bases and J lost 5 bases.